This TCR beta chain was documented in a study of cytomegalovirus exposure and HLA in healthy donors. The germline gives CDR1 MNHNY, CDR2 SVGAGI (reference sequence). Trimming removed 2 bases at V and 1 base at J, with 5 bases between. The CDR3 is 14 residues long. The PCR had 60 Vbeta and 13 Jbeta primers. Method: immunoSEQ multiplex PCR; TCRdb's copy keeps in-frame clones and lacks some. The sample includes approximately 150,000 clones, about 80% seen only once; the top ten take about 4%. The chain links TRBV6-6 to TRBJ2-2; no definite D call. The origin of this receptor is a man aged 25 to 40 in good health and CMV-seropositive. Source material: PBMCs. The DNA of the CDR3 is TGTGCCAGCAGTTACAGACAGAACACCGGGGAGCTGTTTTTT. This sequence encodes CASSYRQNTGELFF.